The 32 T cell receptor beta chains below come from one sample, sequenced in a study of cytomegalovirus exposure and HLA in healthy donors. Primers: 60 Vbeta forward and 13 Jbeta reverse. Libraries were prepared by immunoSEQ multiplex PCR; TCRdb keeps only in-frame clonotypes and omits some of them. The sample contains tens of thousands of clones, under 70% of which appear only once. Sequencing used PBMCs. These receptors were taken from a woman in her forties or fifties in good health and CMV-seropositive.

The V and J genes are TRBV6-4 and TRBJ1-6; weak D call: TRBD1 (5 bases). V dropped 3 bases and J dropped 0 bases, with 18 bases sitting between them. Looked up from germline, CDR1 is MRHNA and CDR2 is SNTAGT. The CDR3 spans 19 residues. This CDR3 reads CASSDNVSGISSYNSPLHF. CDR3 nucleotide sequence: TGTGCCAGCAGTGATAATGTTTCAGGGATAAGCTCCTATAATTCACCCCTCCACTTT.

The V call is TRBV6-5, the J call TRBJ1-4; D is uncertain. In germline, CDR1 is MNHEY, CDR2 SVGAGI. V was clipped by 5 bases and J by 2 bases, with 9 bases between them. The CDR3 is 14 residues long. The CDR3 spells CASSVAGTNEKLFF. The CDR3 DNA sequence: TGTGCCAGCAGTGTCGCGGGTACTAATGAAAAACTGTTTTTT.

This clone appeared a few times. V is TRBV5-1 and J is TRBJ1-3; perhaps TRBD1 as D (5 bases). V shed 2 bases and J shed 0 bases, with 12 bases lying between them. The CDR3 sequence is 16 residues long. Germline loops: CDR1 SGHRS, CDR2 YFSETQ. CDR3 DNA: TGCGCCAGCAGCTTCACCTCAGGGTTCTCTGGAAACACCATATATTTT. This gives the protein CASSFTSGFSGNTIYF.

The V gene is TRBV6-1, the J gene TRBJ1-2; a weak D match, TRBD1 (6 bases). From germline, CDR1 is MNHNS and CDR2 SASEGT. Trimming removed 1 base from V and 3 bases from J, with 18 bases in between. The CDR3 consists of 17 residues. CDR3: CASSEGGRGGAYYGYTF. CDR3 bases: TGTGCCAGCAGTGAAGGCGGCAGGGGCGGTGCCTACTATGGCTACACCTTC.

In this sample, this clone turned up a few times. The chain employs TRBV30 and TRBJ1-1; the D gene is possibly TRBD1 (5 bases). V was shortened by 2 bases and J by 3 bases, with 13 bases between the two germline ends. Germline CDR1 and CDR2: GTSNPN and SVGIG (reference sequence). This CDR3 contains 14 residues. The chain's CDR3 is CAWSPGRVYTEAFF. In DNA form, the CDR3 reads TGTGCCTGGAGTCCTGGCAGGGTTTACACTGAAGCTTTCTTT.

The CDR3 nucleotides read TGTGCCATCAGTGAGACGCGACAGGGGGCGGACAATGAGCAGTTCTTC. Residues: CAISETRQGADNEQFF. The J gene is TRBJ2-1, the V gene TRBV10-3, with 10 bases aligning to TRBD1. Germline CDR1 ENHRY, CDR2 SYGVKD. The CDR3 sequence is 16 residues long. Trimming removed 2 bases from V and 5 bases from J; junction bases left unmatched: 6.

The rearrangement joins TRBV13 to TRBJ2-1; 8 bases match TRBD2. V dropped 6 bases and J dropped 5; count of bases not matched to a gene: 15. CDR1 and CDR2 (germline): PRHDT, FYEKMQ (reference sequence). This CDR3 is 17 amino acids long. CDR3 sequence (DNA): TGTGCCAGCAGTTTTCGCTATAGCGGGGTATGGGACAATGAGCAGTTCTTC. Its translation: CASSFRYSGVWDNEQFF.

This chain connects TRBV27 to TRBJ2-5; a possible D gene is TRBD1 (6 bases). Trimming pared 6 bases from V and 5 bases from J, leaving 10 bases between. The CDR3 has 12 amino acids. Germline assignment: CDR1 MNHEY and CDR2 SMNVEV (reference sequence). The CDR3 DNA is TGTGCCAGCAGACAGGGCGGCGAGACCCAGTACTTC. It encodes CASRQGGETQYF.

This clone was picked up a small number of times. This chain links TRBV10-3 with TRBJ1-5; the D gene is possibly TRBD1 (5 bases). CDR1 and CDR2 (germline): ENHRY, SYGVKD. The ends were cut back, 3 bases at V and 5 bases at J, with 11 bases in the middle. CDR3 length: 14 amino acids. In DNA, the CDR3 is TGTGCCATCAGTGAATCGACAGAGTATCAGCCCCAGCATTTT. It codes for CAISESTEYQPQHF.

Here the CDR3 DNA reads TGCGCCAGCAGCTTACAGGGGCGGACTGAAGCTTTCTTT. Translated, it gives CASSLQGRTEAFF. The V call is TRBV5-1, the J call TRBJ1-1; 7 nucleotides match TRBD1. The germline V gene encodes CDR1 SGHRS and CDR2 YFSETQ. This CDR3 is 13 amino acids long. Trimming at V came to 2 bases and at J to 5 bases, leaving 3 bases not matched to a gene. Supplemented by reference TRBV5-1 and TRBJ1-1, the full variable domain reads KAGVTQTPRYLIKTRGQQVTLSCSPISGHRSVSWYQQTPGQGLQFLFEYFSETQRNKGNFPGRFSGRQFSNSRSEMNVSTLELGDSALYLCASSLQGRTEAFFGQGTRLTVV.

The chain carries TRBV2 and TRBJ1-4; a weak D match, TRBD1 (5 bases). CDR1 and CDR2 from the germline V gene are SNHLY and FYNNEI. V gave up 7 bases and J gave up 3 bases, with 9 bases separating them. This CDR3 region has 13 residues. This chain's CDR3 is CASIGVANEKLFF. The DNA of the CDR3 is TGTGCCAGCATAGGGGTGGCTAATGAAAAACTGTTTTTT.

A few counts support this clone. The chain has TRBV19 and TRBJ2-5; TRBD1 aligns across 9 bases. After removal of 5 bases from V and 2 bases from J, the junction contained 6 bases not matched to a gene. This CDR3 contains 15 residues. Germline V lookup: CDR1 LNHDA, CDR2 SQIVND (reference sequence). This CDR3 is CASSFHRGLQETQYF. The CDR3 DNA is TGTGCCAGTAGTTTCCACAGGGGGCTACAAGAGACCCAGTACTTC.

This clone turned up a few times. The chain recombines TRBV2 with TRBJ2-3; TRBD1 matches 12 bases. The CDR3 totals 13 residues. With V trimmed by 8 bases and J by 4 bases, 1 base remained unmatched. CDR1 is SNHLY and CDR2 is FYNNEI in the germline V gene. CDR3 amino acids: CASGTGGPDTQYF. In DNA form, the CDR3 reads TGTGCCAGCGGGACAGGGGGCCCAGATACGCAGTATTTT.

This chain connects TRBV19 to TRBJ2-2, with TRBD1 matching 7 bases. CDR3 length equals 14 residues. J was trimmed by 5 bases and V by 5 bases; bases with no gene match: 5. Germline CDR1 is LNHDA and CDR2 is SQIVND (reference sequence). The CDR3 region is CASSLRGRTGELFF. CDR3 coding DNA: TGTGCCAGTAGTCTCAGGGGGAGAACCGGGGAGCTGTTTTTT.

V is TRBV5-5 and J is TRBJ1-1, with 8 nucleotides matching TRBD1. Germline loops: CDR1 SGHKS, CDR2 YYEKEE (reference sequence). The CDR3 length is 15 residues. Germline trimming cut 1 base from V and 1 base from J; bases unmatched to any gene: 3. CDR3 residues: CASSLWDRSNTEAFF. In DNA, the CDR3 is TGTGCCAGCAGCTTGTGGGACAGGTCGAACACTGAAGCTTTCTTT.

This clone is a singleton in its sample. This CDR3 is CASSPGLAGGTQETQYF. The CDR3 DNA follows: TGTGCCAGCAGCCCGGGACTAGCGGGGGGGACCCAAGAGACCCAGTACTTC. This chain joins TRBV5-4 and TRBJ2-5, with TRBD2 matching over 16 bases. The junction had 4 bases not matched to a gene; V was cut back by 4 bases and J by 1 base. There are 17 residues in the CDR3. Germline CDR1 SGHNT, CDR2 YYREEE (reference sequence).

J is TRBJ1-2 and V is TRBV4-1, with D possibly being TRBD1 (6 bases). This CDR3 comprises 13 residues. With 7 bases removed from V and 8 bases from J, the gap between germline ends came to 17 bases. Germline V lookup: CDR1 MGHRA, CDR2 YSYEKL. CDR3 nucleotides: TGCGCCAGCATGGAAATAGGGGGGGTGGGCTACACCTTC. It translates to CASMEIGGVGYTF.

This chain uses TRBV5-4 with TRBJ2-7, with D perhaps TRBD1 (6 bases). This CDR3 contains 13 residues. Trimming removed 2 bases at V and 9 bases at J, with 15 bases between. Germline CDR1 SGHNT, CDR2 YYREEE (reference sequence). The CDR3, as DNA: TGTGCCAGCAGCTTAGACAGGAGCGGCATGCAGTACGTC. Translation: CASSLDRSGMQYV.

This clone was counted a few times. V and J are TRBV19 and TRBJ1-3; D unclear. Germline V gives CDR1 LNHDA, CDR2 SQIVND (reference sequence). With 0 bases removed from V and 0 bases from J, the gap between germline ends came to 12 bases. This CDR3 spans 17 amino acids. In nucleotides, the CDR3 is TGTGCCAGTAGTATAGACCACAGTTTAAGCTCTGGAAACACCATATATTTT. It codes for CASSIDHSLSSGNTIYF.

The rearrangement uses TRBV19 and TRBJ2-5, with a tentative D call TRBD2 (5 bases). Germline-derived CDR1 and CDR2 are LNHDA and SQIVND (reference sequence). Trimming shortened V by 6 bases and J by 6 bases, and 14 bases separated the two germline ends. The CDR3 is made up of 13 amino acids. CDR3 DNA: TGTGCCAGTAGCCTAGGAGGAGTGCAGACCCAGTACTTC. Protein: CASSLGGVQTQYF. Together with reference TRBV19 and TRBJ2-5, the CDR3 gives the full variable domain: DGGITQSPKYLFRKEGQNVTLSCEQNLNHDAMYWYRQDPGQGLRLIYYSQIVNDFQKGDIAEGYSVSREKKESFPLTVTSAQKNPTAFYLCASSLGGVQTQYFGPGTRLLVL.

The chain combines TRBV6-5 with TRBJ2-5; D is ambiguous. Between the trimmed V and J ends, which lost 6 bases and 3 bases, there was a span of 5 bases. Germline V lookup: CDR1 MNHEY, CDR2 SVGAGI. The CDR3 extends over 11 amino acids. The CDR3 bases are TGTGCCAGCAGGGCGGAAGAGACCCAGTACTTC. Translating it yields CASRAEETQYF.

J is TRBJ2-2 and V is TRBV19, with TRBD1 identical over 11 bases. Trimming removed 8 bases from V and 6 bases from J; junction bases left unmatched: 11. CDR3 length: 16 residues. Germline CDR1 and CDR2: LNHDA and SQIVND (reference sequence). The CDR3 region has the DNA TGTGCCAGTTGGTCCCGCGGGACAGGGGGATCCGGGGAGCTGTTTTTT. Translation gives CASWSRGTGGSGELFF.

The chain links TRBV19 to TRBJ1-1; TRBD1 is a possible D gene (5 bases). Trimming removed 4 bases from V and 5 bases from J, with 11 bases in between. Germline-derived CDR1 and CDR2 are LNHDA and SQIVND (reference sequence). The CDR3 contains 13 residues. Written as DNA, the CDR3 is TGTGCCAGTAGTACAGGGAAAAGGACTGAAGCTTTCTTT. Its translation is CASSTGKRTEAFF. The entire variable domain, with the rest obtained from reference TRBV19 and TRBJ1-1, is as follows: DGGITQSPKYLFRKEGQNVTLSCEQNLNHDAMYWYRQDPGQGLRLIYYSQIVNDFQKGDIAEGYSVSREKKESFPLTVTSAQKNPTAFYLCASSTGKRTEAFFGQGTRLTVV.

J is TRBJ2-1 and V is TRBV9; D remains unclear. Germline CDR1 SGDLS, CDR2 YYNGEE. The CDR3 is 13 amino acids. The V and J ends lost 4 bases and 4 bases respectively, with 9 bases between them. In nucleotides, the CDR3 is TGTGCCAGCAGCCCCACTTCGTACAATGAGCAGTTCTTC. As protein: CASSPTSYNEQFF.

This chain uses TRBV7-3 with TRBJ2-2; TRBD2 matches at 9 bases. This CDR3 has 15 residues. V lost 0 bases to trimming and J lost 6 bases; unmatched junction nucleotides: 2. Germline V CDR1 and CDR2: SGHTA, FQGTGA. The CDR3 nucleotides are TGTGCCAGCAGCTTAACTAGCGGGGGTCCCGGGGAGCTGTTTTTT. Its protein is CASSLTSGGPGELFF. Supplemented by reference TRBV7-3 and TRBJ2-2, the full variable domain reads GAGVSQTPSNKVTEKGKYVELRCDPISGHTALYWYRQSLGQGPEFLIYFQGTGAADDSGLPNDRFFAVRPEGSVSTLKIQRTERGDSAVYLCASSLTSGGPGELFFGEGSRLTVL.

The rearrangement uses TRBV23-1 and TRBJ1-5; D is ambiguous. TRBV23-1 belongs to the ORF category, with a function that is uncertain. This CDR3 is 16 amino acids long. Trimming pared 2 bases from V and 2 bases from J, leaving 13 bases between. The CDR3 DNA follows: TGCGCCAGCAGTCAACCTCGGGGTTTCGGCAATCAGCCCCAGCATTTT. Translating gives CASSQPRGFGNQPQHF.

The V and J genes are TRBV30 and TRBJ2-2, with D possibly being TRBD1 (6 bases). The CDR3 extends over 12 amino acids. CDR1 is GTSNPN and CDR2 is SVGIG in the germline V gene (reference sequence). Trimming left V 7 bases short and J 5 bases short, with 11 bases between. The CDR3, as DNA: TGTGCCTTGGGACAAGGTACCGGGGAGCTGTTTTTT. It codes for CALGQGTGELFF.

The chain employs TRBV11-1 and TRBJ2-2; perhaps TRBD1 as D (5 bases). V was clipped by 5 bases and J by 7 bases, with 17 bases between them. Germline assignment: CDR1 SGHAT and CDR2 FQDESV (reference sequence). This CDR3 contains 15 residues. The CDR3 is CASSPGPGISGELFF. The CDR3 nucleotides read TGTGCCAGCAGCCCCGGACCAGGGATAAGCGGGGAGCTGTTTTTT.

V and J are TRBV5-1 and TRBJ2-1; possibly TRBD2 for D (7 bases). The CDR3 covers 16 residues. V lost 2 bases, J lost 9 bases, and 21 bases lay in between. Germline lookup yields CDR1 SGHRS and CDR2 YFSETQ. CDR3 nucleotides: TGCGCCAGCAGCTTACTATGGGGGGGGGCCGCGGGTGAGCAGTTCTTC. Amino acids: CASSLLWGGAAGEQFF.

V gene TRBV6-1 combines with J gene TRBJ1-4; 12 nucleotides line up with TRBD1. V lost 4 bases, J lost 7 bases, and 4 bases stayed unmatched. The CDR3 sequence is 15 residues long. CDR1 is MNHNS and CDR2 is SASEGT in the germline V gene. The DNA of the CDR3 is TGTGCCAGCAGTGGCCGGGACAGGGGGCCTGAAAAACTGTTTTTT. As protein: CASSGRDRGPEKLFF.

The V call is TRBV6-4, the J call TRBJ1-1; a possible D gene is TRBD1 (6 bases). The germline CDR1 and CDR2 sequences are MRHNA and SNTAGT. V lost 0 bases and J lost 4, with 6 bases in between. This CDR3 is 13 amino acids long. The CDR3 DNA follows: TGTGCCAGCAGTGACTCCAGGGGCACTGAAGCTTTCTTT. Translation: CASSDSRGTEAFF.

J is TRBJ2-7 and V is TRBV6-5; the D gene is possibly TRBD1 (5 bases). This CDR3 is built from 16 residues. Germline loops: CDR1 MNHEY, CDR2 SVGAGI. V shed 2 bases and J shed 3 bases, with 17 bases lying between them. The CDR3 here is CASSYLLRQYLYEQYV. The CDR3 DNA follows: TGTGCCAGCAGTTACCTCCTTCGACAGTATCTCTACGAGCAGTACGTC.